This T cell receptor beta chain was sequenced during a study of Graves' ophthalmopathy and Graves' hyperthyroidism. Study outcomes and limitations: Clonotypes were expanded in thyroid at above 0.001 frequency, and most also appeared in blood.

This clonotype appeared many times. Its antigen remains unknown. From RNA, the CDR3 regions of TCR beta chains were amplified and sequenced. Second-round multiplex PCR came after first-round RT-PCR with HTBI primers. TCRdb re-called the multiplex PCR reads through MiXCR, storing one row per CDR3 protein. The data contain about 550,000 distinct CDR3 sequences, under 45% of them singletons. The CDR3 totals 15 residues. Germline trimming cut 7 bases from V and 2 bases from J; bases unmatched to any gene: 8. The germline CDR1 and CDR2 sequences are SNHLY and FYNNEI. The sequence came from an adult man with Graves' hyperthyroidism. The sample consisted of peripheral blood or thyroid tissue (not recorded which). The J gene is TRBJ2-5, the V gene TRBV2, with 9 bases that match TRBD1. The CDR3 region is CASKAGTGRQETQYF. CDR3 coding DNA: TGTGCCAGCAAGGCCGGGACAGGGAGGCAAGAGACCCAGTACTTC.